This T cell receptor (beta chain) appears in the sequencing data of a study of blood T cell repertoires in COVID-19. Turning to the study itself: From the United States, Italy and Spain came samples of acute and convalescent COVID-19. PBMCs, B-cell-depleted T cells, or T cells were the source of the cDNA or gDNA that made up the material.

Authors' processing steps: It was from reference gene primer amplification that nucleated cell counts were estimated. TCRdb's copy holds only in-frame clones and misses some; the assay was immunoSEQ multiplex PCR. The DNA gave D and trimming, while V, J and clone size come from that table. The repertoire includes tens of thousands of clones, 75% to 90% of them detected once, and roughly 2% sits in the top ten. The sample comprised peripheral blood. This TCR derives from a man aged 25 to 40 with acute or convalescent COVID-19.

The chain's CDR3 is CASSLVGGLYDYGYTF. For the CDR3, the DNA is TGTGCCAGCAGCTTAGTGGGCGGGTTGTACGACTATGGCTACACCTTC. The V call is TRBV7-8, the J call TRBJ1-2; D ambiguous. The germline V and J ends were trimmed by 1 base and 3 bases, with 15 bases remaining between them. Germline V gene sequence: CDR1 SGHVS, CDR2 FQNEAQ. This CDR3 is 16 amino acids long.